Each of the 13 T cell receptor beta chains below was sequenced from the same sample in a study of blood T cell repertoires in COVID-19. Produced via immunoSEQ multiplex PCR; TCRdb's table is partial and in-frame only. This sample has approximately 300,000 clones, with roughly 90% found just once. The sequenced material came from peripheral blood. These receptors originate from a woman aged 40 to 50 with COVID-19, enrolled during active disease.

J is TRBJ1-2 and V is TRBV30, with 9 bases identical to TRBD1. The length of the CDR3 is 15 residues. The junction had 10 bases not matched to a gene; V was cut back by 4 bases and J by 4 bases. CDR1 and CDR2 (germline): GTSNPN, SVGIG (reference sequence). The CDR3 here is CAWKPGQGITYGYTF. The CDR3 coding sequence is TGTGCCTGGAAACCGGGACAGGGTATTACCTATGGCTACACCTTC.

The rearrangement uses TRBV6-5 and TRBJ1-3; no clear D gene. CDR3 length: 15 residues. Germline V gives CDR1 MNHEY, CDR2 SVGAGI. The V end was cut by 4 bases, the J end by 3 bases, with 13 bases between. The CDR3 loop is CASSWSSGSGNTIYF. CDR3 in DNA: TGTGCCAGCAGTTGGAGCAGTGGTAGTGGAAACACCATATATTTT.

This chain uses TRBV28 with TRBJ2-1; TRBD2 might be the D (11 bases). CDR1 and CDR2 from the germline V gene are MDHEN and SYDVKM. The V end lost 6 bases, the J end lost 4 bases, and 34 bases lay between the germline ends. The CDR3 is 21 amino acids. The CDR3 sequence is CASSARQGATSGKGGYNEQFF. CDR3 bases: TGTGCCAGCAGCGCCAGACAGGGGGCGACTAGCGGGAAGGGTGGGTACAATGAGCAGTTCTTC.

The CDR3 DNA is TGTGCCAGTAGTATTGGGCCTGCATCCCTCTTTATAGCCAAAAACATTCAGTACTTC. It is translated as CASSIGPASLFIAKNIQYF. The V call is TRBV19, the J call TRBJ2-4; D gene ambiguous. The CDR3 length is 19 residues. V dropped 3 bases and J dropped 0 bases, with 21 bases sitting between them. Germline CDR1 is LNHDA and CDR2 is SQIVND (reference sequence). The full variable domain, completed using reference TRBV19 and TRBJ2-4, is DGGITQSPKYLFRKEGQNVTLSCEQNLNHDAMYWYRQDPGQGLRLIYYSQIVNDFQKGDIAEGYSVSREKKESFPLTVTSAQKNPTAFYLCASSIGPASLFIAKNIQYFGAGTRLSVL.

The rearrangement links TRBV25-1 to TRBJ2-5; D remains ambiguous. The CDR3 runs to 12 residues. The germline CDR1 and CDR2 sequences are MGHDK and SYGVNS. V dropped 1 base and J dropped 4 bases, with 4 bases sitting between them. CDR3 sequence reads: CASSEFGETQYF. The CDR3 DNA is TGTGCCAGCAGTGAATTCGGAGAGACCCAGTACTTC.

The V call is TRBV9, the J call TRBJ2-3, with a weak D call TRBD1 (6 bases). The CDR3 extends over 16 amino acids. CDR1 and CDR2 from the germline V gene are SGDLS and YYNGEE. The V end lost 3 bases, the J end lost 1 base, and 15 bases lay between the germline ends. The CDR3 here is CASSDLQGEGTDTQYF. In DNA, the CDR3 is TGTGCCAGCAGCGACCTACAGGGAGAGGGCACAGATACGCAGTATTTT.

J is TRBJ2-7 and V is TRBV9; D may be TRBD2 (5 bases). V dropped 0 bases and J dropped 5 bases, with 9 bases sitting between them. The CDR3 extends over 13 amino acids. CDR1 and CDR2 from the germline V gene are SGDLS and YYNGEE. CDR3 loop: CASSVGGLDEQYF. For the CDR3, the DNA is TGTGCCAGCAGCGTAGGAGGGTTAGACGAGCAGTACTTC. Complete variable domain (other parts from reference TRBV9 and TRBJ2-7): DSGVTQTPKHLITATGQRVTLRCSPRSGDLSVYWYQQSLDQGLQFLIQYYNGEERAKGNILERFSAQQFPDLHSELNLSSLELGDSALYFCASSVGGLDEQYFGPGTRLTVT.

The chain carries TRBV6-1 and TRBJ2-6; tentatively, D is TRBD1 (6 bases). There are 16 residues in the CDR3. With 1 base removed from V and 4 bases from J, the gap between germline ends came to 11 bases. Germline assignment: CDR1 MNHNS and CDR2 SASEGT. The CDR3 nucleotides read TGTGCCAGCAGTGAAGTTACCGGGACAGGGGCCAACGTCCTGACTTTC. The encoded protein is CASSEVTGTGANVLTF.

CDR3 sequence: CASSRPPDRGRLGYGYTF. The DNA for the CDR3 is TGTGCCAGCAGCCGCCCCCCAGACAGGGGGCGCCTAGGCTATGGCTACACCTTC. J is TRBJ1-2 and V is TRBV3-1 (or the pseudogene TRBV3-2); 10 nucleotides line up with TRBD1. V shed 4 bases and J 4 bases; nucleotides not matched to a gene: 15. Germline V gene data show CDR1 as LGHDT and CDR2 as YNNKEL (reference sequence). This CDR3 is built from 18 residues.

The chain links TRBV4-2 to TRBJ1-3; a possible D gene is TRBD1 (6 bases). Germline CDR1 reads LGHNA; CDR2 reads YNFKEQ. The V gene lost 0 bases and the J gene lost 5 bases, with 17 bases spanning the gap. The CDR3 is 17 residues long. The CDR3 reads CASSQDLRTEARNTIYF. DNA of the CDR3: TGTGCCAGCAGCCAAGATCTCAGGACAGAGGCCAGAAACACCATATATTTT.

The V gene is TRBV6-6, the J gene TRBJ2-7; D not certain. The CDR3 is 14 amino acids. The germline V gene has CDR1 MNHNY and CDR2 SVGAGI (reference sequence). V was shortened by 5 bases and J by 3 bases, with 14 bases between the two germline ends. The CDR3 DNA is TGTGCCAGCAGTCCTCTAGGCCATAACTACGAGCAGTACTTC. Protein: CASSPLGHNYEQYF.

The V call is TRBV5-1, the J call TRBJ2-5; 14 bases map to TRBD2. This CDR3 is built from 16 residues. V lost 4 bases, J lost 1 base, and 3 bases stayed unmatched. CDR1 is SGHRS, CDR2 YFSETQ, per germline. The chain's CDR3 is CASSPGTSGSQETQYF. CDR3 in DNA: TGCGCCAGCAGCCCCGGGACTAGCGGGAGCCAAGAGACCCAGTACTTC.

The chain employs TRBV2 and TRBJ2-3; 7 positions agree with TRBD1. Germline loops: CDR1 SNHLY, CDR2 FYNNEI. Trimming removed 2 bases from V and 3 bases from J; junction bases left unmatched: 11. The CDR3 runs 17 residues. CDR3 nucleotide sequence: TGTGCCAGCAGTGAAAGTCTTGACAGGGTTAGGACAGATACGCAGTATTTT. This translates into CASSESLDRVRTDTQYF. Full variable domain (outside the CDR3, taken from reference TRBV2 and TRBJ2-3): EPEVTQTPSHQVTQMGQEVILRCVPISNHLYFYWYRQILGQKVEFLVSFYNNEISEKSEIFDDQFSVERPDGSNFTLKIRSTKLEDSAMYFCASSESLDRVRTDTQYFGPGTRLTVL.